One and the same sample provided the 7 T cell receptor beta chains below, sequenced in a study of cytomegalovirus exposure and HLA in healthy donors. 13 Jbeta primers and 60 Vbeta primers were used for the PCR. Here immunoSEQ multiplex PCR was the method, and the copy in TCRdb shows in-frame clones only, minus some. The table includes around 170,000 clones, around 78% detected once. The sample was PBMCs. Receptors were obtained from a woman aged 40 to 50 in good health and CMV-seropositive.

The chain couples TRBV7-9 to TRBJ2-3; 8 bases map to TRBD2. Germline lookup yields CDR1 SEHNR and CDR2 FQNEAQ (reference sequence). The length of the CDR3 is 15 residues. Germline trimming cut 5 bases from V and 4 bases from J; bases unmatched to any gene: 8. CDR3 DNA sequence: TGTGCCAGCAGCACTACTAGCGGTTTTTCAGATACGCAGTATTTT. Translation: CASSTTSGFSDTQYF.

The rearrangement uses TRBV29-1 and TRBJ2-7, with TRBD1 matching over 9 bases. The CDR3 is 12 amino acids. V dropped 6 bases and J dropped 7; count of bases not matched to a gene: 7. Germline CDR1 reads SQVTM; CDR2 reads ANQGSEA. The CDR3, as DNA: TGCAGCGTCGCTGGGACAGGGAGAGAGCAGTACTTC. Protein: CSVAGTGREQYF.

V and J are TRBV19 and TRBJ1-2, with 7 bases lining up with TRBD1. The CDR3 has 15 amino acids. Germline V gene sequence: CDR1 LNHDA, CDR2 SQIVND (reference sequence). Trimming removed 5 bases from V and 4 bases from J; junction bases left unmatched: 10. CDR3 amino acids: CASSYKTGFSYGYTF. The CDR3 DNA follows: TGTGCCAGTAGTTACAAGACAGGGTTTAGCTATGGCTACACCTTC.

The genes are TRBV6-5 and TRBJ1-2; TRBD1 matches at 7 bases. Germline trimming cut 2 bases from V and 5 bases from J; bases unmatched to any gene: 2. CDR3 length equals 13 residues. CDR1 is MNHEY, CDR2 SVGAGI, per germline. Here the CDR3 reads CASSYQQGYGYTF. The CDR3 bases are TGTGCCAGCAGTTACCAACAGGGGTATGGCTACACCTTC.

The rearrangement links TRBV7-6 to TRBJ2-3; TRBD2 matches 10 bases. Germline trimming cut 5 bases from V and 8 bases from J; bases unmatched to any gene: 13. The CDR3 has 16 residues. Per germline, CDR1 SGHVS and CDR2 FNYEAQ. DNA of the CDR3: TGTGCCAGCAGCCTTCCCGGGGGTAGCGGGGGGTCTACGCAGTATTTT. Its translation is CASSLPGGSGGSTQYF.

As concerns this clone: Its ends do not fully match the called genes, so a read error is possible. V and J are TRBV29-1 and TRBJ2-6, with TRBD1 as a possible D gene (6 bases). CDR1 and CDR2 (germline): SQVTM, ANQGSEA. This CDR3 is 14 amino acids long. The CDR3 here is CSADSNSGANGLTF. DNA of the CDR3: TGCAGCGCGGACAGTAACTCTGGGGCCAACGGCCTGACTTTC.

The chain uses TRBV30 and TRBJ1-4; unclear D gene. The CDR3 contains 12 residues. Trimming took off 5 bases at V and 8 bases at J, with 12 bases between the two ends. Germline lookup yields CDR1 GTSNPN and CDR2 SVGIG (reference sequence). The CDR3 DNA sequence: TGTGCCTGGGACCGTGGAGAAGAAAAACTGTTTTTT. Its translation is CAWDRGEEKLFF. The full variable domain, its missing parts supplied by reference TRBV30 and TRBJ1-4, is SQTIHQWPATLVQPVGSPLSLECTVEGTSNPNLYWYRQAAGRGLQLLFYSVGIGQISSEVPQNLSASRPQDRQFILSSKKLLLSDSGFYLCAWDRGEEKLFFGSGTQLSVL.